These 21 T cell receptor beta chains were sequenced from one sample in a study of regulatory T cells in long-lasting Graves disease. Construction of TCR beta libraries relied on iRepertoire HTBI primers and on Arm-PCR targeting CDR3 regions. TCRdb recomputed calls from the multiplex PCR reads with MiXCR, one row per CDR3 protein. Altogether approximately 460,000 distinct CDR3 sequences are present, around 15% being singletons, with the ten largest covering around 10%. Sample time point: newly diagnosed GD, antithyroid drugs for less than 3 months. PBMC RNA was the source of the TCR library. The sample was also linked to a second study, of T cells in Graves' hyperthyroidism and ophthalmopathy.

The sequencing used peripheral blood mononuclear cells (PBMCs), collected at new diagnosis, from a patient treated with antithyroid drugs. These receptors all stem from a woman aged 30 to 39 with Graves disease.

A word on this clonotype: This sequence may be a read error, since a much larger clone differs from it by one base. The chain links TRBV7-3 to TRBJ2-3, with D uncertain. The CDR3 runs to 14 residues. Germline lookup yields CDR1 SGHTA and CDR2 FQGTGA. V lost 5 bases to trimming and J lost 2 bases, with 11 bases between them. CDR3 region: CASSEQPDTDTQYF. The DNA for the CDR3 is TGTGCCAGCAGCGAACAACCGGACACAGATACGCAGTATTTT.

This rearrangement joins TRBV29-1 to TRBJ1-2; no clear D gene. Trimming took 0 bases from V and 8 from J, leaving 7 bases between them. The CDR3 contains 11 residues. CDR1 and CDR2 from the germline V gene are SQVTM and ANQGSEA. The DNA for the CDR3 is TGCAGCGTTGAAGATAGCAGGGGCTACACCTTC. This gives the protein CSVEDSRGYTF.

The V gene is TRBV19, the J gene TRBJ2-3; TRBD2 matches at 8 bases. Germline CDR1 LNHDA, CDR2 SQIVND (reference sequence). V lost 8 bases to trimming and J lost 3 bases; unmatched junction nucleotides: 4. The CDR3 covers 13 residues. This CDR3 reads CASGAGVTDTQYF. The CDR3 DNA reads as TGTGCCAGTGGAGCGGGAGTGACAGATACGCAGTATTTT.

This chain links TRBV28 with TRBJ2-7, with 10 bases that match TRBD1. Losses at the gene ends were 5 bases for V and 3 bases for J; bases not matched to a gene: 10. Germline CDR1 and CDR2: MDHEN and SYDVKM. This CDR3 is built from 16 residues. Written as DNA, the CDR3 is TGTGCCAGCAGTACGAACACCCGGACAGGGGGCTACGAGCAGTACTTC. This translates into CASSTNTRTGGYEQYF.

This clonotype was observed at least ten times. The chain couples TRBV7-3 to TRBJ2-3; 7 bases agree with TRBD2. Germline trimming cut 0 bases from V and 9 bases from J; bases unmatched to any gene: 3. This CDR3 spans 13 amino acids. Germline V gives CDR1 SGHTA, CDR2 FQGTGA. For the CDR3, the DNA is TGTGCCAGCAGCTTAACGGGGACTAAGACGCAGTATTTT. This sequence encodes CASSLTGTKTQYF.

This clonotype appeared many times. The chain has TRBV20-1 and TRBJ2-1, with TRBD1 identical over 9 bases. Germline assignment: CDR1 DFQATT and CDR2 SNEGSKA (reference sequence). The CDR3 is 15 residues long. With V trimmed by 0 bases and J by 5 bases, 5 bases remained unmatched. The DNA for the CDR3 is TGCAGTGCTAGAGACACAGGGGGCGACCACAATGAGCAGTTCTTC. Its translation is CSARDTGGDHNEQFF.

This clonotype was seen ten or more times. J is TRBJ1-1 and V is TRBV29-1; no clear D gene. The germline V gene encodes CDR1 SQVTM and CDR2 ANQGSEA. The CDR3 consists of 13 residues. V was trimmed by 2 bases and J by 6 bases, leaving 13 bases between them. The CDR3 loop reads CSVELIPLSEAFF. The CDR3 nucleotides read TGCAGCGTTGAATTGATCCCGTTGTCTGAAGCTTTCTTT.

This chain joins TRBV12-3 or TRBV12-4 and TRBJ2-4; tentative D call: TRBD1 (6 bases). Trimming took 8 bases from V and 8 from J, leaving 16 bases between them. The CDR3 is 13 amino acids. In DNA, the CDR3 is TGTGCCAGCGGCGGGCAGGGGATTGACATTCAGTACTTC. Residues: CASGGQGIDIQYF.

This clonotype occurred many times. CDR3 DNA sequence: TGCAGTGCTAGATCAGGGGAGAACTATGGCTACACCTTC. Its protein product is CSARSGENYGYTF. The chain recombines TRBV20-1 with TRBJ1-2; tentative D call: TRBD1 (6 bases). Germline V gives CDR1 DFQATT, CDR2 SNEGSKA (reference sequence). CDR3 size: 13 residues. The V and J ends lost 2 bases and 2 bases respectively, with 9 bases between them.

This clonotype occurred many times. The V and J genes are TRBV2 and TRBJ2-1; D remains unclear. The germline V gene has CDR1 SNHLY and CDR2 FYNNEI. V dropped 6 bases and J dropped 5 bases, with 11 bases sitting between them. The CDR3 runs to 13 residues. The CDR3 DNA reads TGTGCCAGCAGCCTGTTATATGACAATGAGCAGTTCTTC. Its protein product is CASSLLYDNEQFF.

In regard to this clonotype: A far larger clone is only one base removed, so a read error is likely. This sequence joins TRBV7-8 and TRBJ2-1; unclear D gene. The germline CDR1 and CDR2 sequences are SGHVS and FQNEAQ. This CDR3 is 17 amino acids long. The CDR3 protein is CANSLRLGWSAYNEQFF. DNA for the CDR3: TGTGCCAACAGCTTACGACTCGGGTGGAGCGCCTACAATGAGCAGTTCTTC. The full variable domain, rest sourced from reference TRBV7-8 and TRBJ2-1, is GAGVSQSPRYKVAKRGQDVALRCDPISGHVSLFWYQQALGQGPEFLTYFQNEAQLDKSGLPSDRFFAERPEGSVSTLKIQRTQQEDSAVYLCANSLRLGWSAYNEQFFGPGTRLTVL.

This clonotype was found a few times. The chain recombines TRBV4-2 with TRBJ2-1; 12 bases align to TRBD2. Per germline, CDR1 LGHNA and CDR2 YNFKEQ. Germline trimming cut 0 bases from V and 4 bases from J; bases unmatched to any gene: 10. The CDR3 is 19 residues long. In DNA form, the CDR3 reads TGTGCCAGCAGCCAAGATCTTGGCCATACTAGCGGGGGGTACAATGAGCAGTTCTTC. Its translation is CASSQDLGHTSGGYNEQFF.

The V and J genes are TRBV5-6 and TRBJ2-7; D is unclear. Trimming shortened V by 3 bases and J by 2 bases, and 12 bases separated the two germline ends. The CDR3 length is 14 residues. Germline V lookup: CDR1 SGHDT, CDR2 YYEEEE. CDR3 amino acids: CASSSEPRAYEQYF. Written as DNA, the CDR3 is TGTGCCAGCAGCTCCGAGCCCCGAGCCTACGAGCAGTACTTC.

The table lists this clonotype with many counts. The V call is TRBV7-9, the J call TRBJ2-7, with a tentative D call TRBD1 (6 bases). Trimming stripped 4 bases from V and 6 bases from J, with 10 bases between. Germline loops: CDR1 SEHNR, CDR2 FQNEAQ (reference sequence). This CDR3 comprises 12 residues. The CDR3 here is CASSSGHPEQYF. The CDR3 DNA reads TGTGCCAGCAGCTCGGGACACCCCGAGCAGTACTTC.

V usage is TRBV6-2 or TRBV6-3 and J usage is TRBJ1-3; D is unclear. V lost 0 bases and J 4 bases, leaving 13 bases between the germline ends. Germline assignment: CDR1 MNHEY and CDR2 SVGEGT. CDR3 length: 16 residues. This CDR3 reads CASSYSIGSSGNTIYF. The CDR3 DNA sequence: TGTGCCAGCAGTTACTCGATAGGGTCATCGGGAAACACCATATATTTT.

A few counts support this clonotype. Germline is not matched at one junction end, which may reflect a read error. The chain combines TRBV29-1 with TRBJ2-3; weak D call: TRBD2 (5 bases). This CDR3 region has 13 residues. Germline CDR1 is SQVTM and CDR2 is ANQGSEA. CDR3 amino acids: CNVARGPADTQYF. For the CDR3, the DNA is TGCAACGTTGCCCGAGGGCCAGCAGATACGCAGTATTTT.

The chain is built from TRBV19 and TRBJ1-5; TRBD1 aligns across 12 bases. Unmatched junction bases numbered 8, after V lost 8 bases and J lost 12 bases. The CDR3 consists of 13 residues. The V gene's germline CDR1 is LNHDA and CDR2 SQIVND (reference sequence). The CDR3 protein is CASQRGDRGRQHF. CDR3 in DNA: TGTGCCAGTCAAAGGGGGGACAGGGGGCGCCAGCATTTT. Using reference TRBV19 and TRBJ1-5 for the parts outside the CDR3, the full variable domain is DGGITQSPKYLFRKEGQNVTLSCEQNLNHDAMYWYRQDPGQGLRLIYYSQIVNDFQKGDIAEGYSVSREKKESFPLTVTSAQKNPTAFYLCASQRGDRGRQHFGDGTRLSIL.

This clonotype was seen ten or more times. The chain links TRBV27 to TRBJ2-2; TRBD1 might be the D (6 bases). Trimming left V 5 bases short and J 4 bases short, with 17 bases between. The CDR3 consists of 16 residues. In germline, CDR1 is MNHEY, CDR2 SMNVEV (reference sequence). In DNA, the CDR3 is TGTGCCAGCAGTCCGACAGGCTGGGGAGCCACCGGGGAGCTGTTTTTT. Amino acid sequence: CASSPTGWGATGELFF.

The CDR3 nucleotides read TGTGCCAGCAGTTCGGCGGGAGGGCAAAACAATGAGCAGTTCTTC. This codes for CASSSAGGQNNEQFF. The chain recombines TRBV7-3 with TRBJ2-1; 9 bases agree with TRBD2. V dropped 6 bases and J dropped 5; count of bases not matched to a gene: 8. Germline CDR1 SGHTA, CDR2 FQGTGA. CDR3 size: 15 residues.

The chain combines TRBV25-1 with TRBJ2-7; 14 positions match TRBD2. Germline lookup yields CDR1 MGHDK and CDR2 SYGVNS. The ends lost 5 bases at V and 3 bases at J; junction bases unmatched: 6. This CDR3 region has 16 residues. CDR3 nucleotides: TGTGCCAGCAGTTACGGGACTAGCGGGAGTTACTACGAGCAGTACTTC. Protein sequence: CASSYGTSGSYYEQYF.

At least ten counts were recorded for this clonotype. This sequence joins TRBV5-1 and TRBJ1-1, with a weak D call TRBD1 (5 bases). Trimming shortened V by 3 bases and J by 4 bases, and 13 bases separated the two germline ends. This CDR3 has 14 amino acids. The germline V gene has CDR1 SGHRS and CDR2 YFSETQ. The CDR3 reads CASSSGTTSTEAFF. CDR3 sequence (DNA): TGCGCCAGCAGCTCCGGGACGACTAGCACTGAAGCTTTCTTT.